A few counts support the clone carrying this T cell receptor (beta chain). Indicated time point: newly diagnosed GD, antithyroid drugs for less than 3 months. Extracted RNA from PBMCs served as the source of the TCR library. V was shortened by 5 bases and J by 4 bases, with 15 bases between the two germline ends. The CDR3 is 15 amino acids. The V gene's germline CDR1 is SGHTA and CDR2 FQGNSA. The TCR beta library used iRepertoire HTBI primers with Arm-PCR amplification of CDR3. Each CDR3 protein gets one entry after TCRdb re-called the multiplex PCR reads with MiXCR. The sample contains roughly 420,000 distinct CDR3 sequences, 15% to 20% of which appear only once. This sample was taken from a study of regulatory T cells in long-lasting Graves disease. The same data also went into a second study, on T cells in Graves' hyperthyroidism and ophthalmopathy. As that study records: Stability of Graves' hyperthyroidism was defined as absent ophthalmopathy progression within 18 months.

The source was peripheral blood mononuclear cells (PBMCs), collected at new diagnosis, from a patient treated with antithyroid drugs. The V and J genes are TRBV7-2 and TRBJ2-1, with D possibly being TRBD2 (6 bases). The clonotype was recovered from a young woman with Graves disease. CDR3 sequence: CASSQTSQYYNEQFF. DNA of the CDR3: TGTGCCAGCAGCCAAACTAGCCAATATTACAATGAGCAGTTCTTC.